These 17 T cell receptor beta chains share one sample of origin, sequenced in a study of OX40 agonist ivuxolimab in advanced cancers. Sequencing used immunoSEQ multiplex PCR; TCRdb keeps in-frame clones, though not all of them. The table lists over 20,000 clones, roughly 90% of them singletons, with around 30% in the top ten. The sequenced sample was CD4+ or CD8+ T cells sorted from blood, obtained in a trial of the OX40 agonist ivuxolimab. The receptors derive from an adult with an advanced solid tumor such as melanoma, head and neck, liver or kidney cancer.

The genes are TRBV6-1 and TRBJ2-1; D is perhaps TRBD1 (6 bases). Germline V gene lookup returns CDR1 MNHNS and CDR2 SASEGT. V lost 5 bases, J lost 9 bases, and 20 bases lay in between. The CDR3 covers 15 residues. This CDR3 reads CASSPTTGWPSEQFF. DNA of the CDR3: TGTGCCAGCAGTCCCACGACAGGTTGGCCTAGTGAGCAGTTCTTC.

V gene TRBV30 combines with J gene TRBJ2-1; the match to TRBD2 covers 9 bases. The CDR3 spans 15 residues. Germline values: CDR1 GTSNPN, CDR2 SVGIG (reference sequence). Trimming removed 5 bases from V and 3 bases from J; junction bases left unmatched: 8. This CDR3 reads CAWELAGGNYNEQFF. The CDR3 DNA reads as TGTGCCTGGGAACTAGCGGGCGGGAACTACAATGAGCAGTTCTTC. Full variable domain (missing parts from reference TRBV30 and TRBJ2-1): SQTIHQWPATLVQPVGSPLSLECTVEGTSNPNLYWYRQAAGRGLQLLFYSVGIGQISSEVPQNLSASRPQDRQFILSSKKLLLSDSGFYLCAWELAGGNYNEQFFGPGTRLTVL.

This chain links TRBV10-1 with TRBJ2-2; 7 nucleotides match TRBD1. From germline, CDR1 is WNHNN and CDR2 SYGVQD (reference sequence). J lost 5 bases, V lost 0 bases, and 6 bases had no gene match. CDR3 length: 16 amino acids. The CDR3 reads CASSESYTGDTGELFF. The CDR3 bases are TGCGCCAGCAGTGAGTCATACACAGGGGATACCGGGGAGCTGTTTTTT.

The gene calls are TRBV11-2 and TRBJ2-3, with a possible D match to TRBD2 (6 bases). The CDR3 covers 14 residues. CDR1 is SGHAT and CDR2 is FQNNGV in the germline V gene. V shed 2 bases and J shed 3 bases, with 9 bases lying between them. The CDR3: CASSLSGETDTQYF. In DNA form, the CDR3 reads TGTGCCAGCAGCTTATCGGGAGAGACAGATACGCAGTATTTT.

The rearrangement uses TRBV6-5 and TRBJ2-5; 9 bases fit TRBD2. The J call is in doubt because the DNA end fits TRBJ2-7 better. The CDR3 spans 14 residues. From germline, CDR1 is MNHEY and CDR2 SVGAGI. The CDR3 is CASSYTSGFYEQYF. Written as DNA, the CDR3 is TGTGCCAGCAGTTACACTAGCGGGTTTTACGAGCAGTACTTC.

The chain combines TRBV6-5 with TRBJ2-3; D is possibly TRBD2 (6 bases). Trimming shortened V by 3 bases and J by 3 bases, and 16 bases separated the two germline ends. The CDR3 totals 16 residues. Looked up from germline, CDR1 is MNHEY and CDR2 is SVGAGI. This CDR3 is CASSYRGLPSTDTQYF. The CDR3 DNA reads TGTGCCAGCAGTTATAGGGGACTCCCATCGACAGATACGCAGTATTTT.

This clone occurred once. The chain is built from TRBV7-6 and TRBJ2-5, with D possibly matching TRBD1 (5 bases). CDR3 size: 15 residues. Germline loops: CDR1 SGHVS, CDR2 FNYEAQ. The V end lost 1 base, the J end lost 1 base, and 10 bases lay between the germline ends. As DNA, the CDR3 is TGTGCCAGCAGCTTAGGGGGCGCGCCCCAAGAGACCCAGTACTTC. It yields the protein CASSLGGAPQETQYF. The variable domain in full, with the rest retrieved from reference TRBV7-6 and TRBJ2-5, is GAGVSQSPRYKVTKRGQDVALRCDPISGHVSLYWYRQALGQGPEFLTYFNYEAQQDKSGLPNDRFSAERPEGSISTLTIQRTEQRDSAMYRCASSLGGAPQETQYFGPGTRLLVL.

The V gene is TRBV13, the J gene TRBJ1-1; D might be TRBD1 (6 bases). The CDR3 contains 14 residues. Trimming removed 2 bases at V and 7 bases at J, with 14 bases between. CDR1 and CDR2 from the germline V gene are PRHDT and FYEKMQ (reference sequence). CDR3 sequence reads: CASSLSGQRYEAFF. The CDR3 DNA sequence: TGTGCCAGCAGCTTATCCGGACAGCGTTATGAAGCTTTCTTT.

The rearrangement links TRBV6-9 to TRBJ1-2; 7 nucleotides align to TRBD1. Germline CDR1 is MNHGY and CDR2 is SVAAGI. The trim removed 4 bases at V and 8 bases at J, leaving 4 bases unmatched. This CDR3 contains 12 residues. Here the CDR3 DNA reads TGTGCCAGCAGTTCCGACAGGGTAGGCTACACCTTC. This gives the protein CASSSDRVGYTF.

A few counts support this clone. This chain connects TRBV4-1 to TRBJ1-2, with D possibly matching TRBD1 (6 bases). The CDR3 is made up of 15 amino acids. Trimming took off 0 bases at V and 4 bases at J, with 12 bases between the two ends. Germline CDR1 MGHRA, CDR2 YSYEKL. The CDR3 bases are TGCGCCAGCAGCCAAGAGCTGACAGGCACCTATGGCTACACCTTC. As protein: CASSQELTGTYGYTF.

This clone was seen a single time. The chain recombines TRBV7-6 with TRBJ1-4; D gene ambiguous. The V gene lost 1 base and the J gene lost 6 bases, with 12 bases spanning the gap. Germline assignment: CDR1 SGHVS and CDR2 FNYEAQ. The CDR3 has 15 amino acids. CDR3 sequence (DNA): TGTGCCAGCAGCTTAGATGACCGGCGGGATGAAAAACTGTTTTTT. Translating gives CASSLDDRRDEKLFF.

The chain links TRBV25-1 to TRBJ1-3; D call uncertain. This CDR3 is built from 14 residues. V lost 3 bases and J lost 3, with 9 bases in between. Germline V CDR1 and CDR2: MGHDK, SYGVNS. The DNA of the CDR3 is TGTGCCAGCAGTGACTACGACGGTGGAAACACCATATATTTT. Its translation: CASSDYDGGNTIYF.

The rearrangement joins TRBV2 to TRBJ2-1; 7 bases map to TRBD2. V lost 1 base to trimming and J lost 9 bases; unmatched junction nucleotides: 3. The CDR3 runs 13 residues. Germline V gives CDR1 SNHLY, CDR2 FYNNEI. The CDR3 coding sequence is TGTGCCAGCAGTGAAGAGCCGGGAGGTGAGCAGTTCTTC. Translation: CASSEEPGGEQFF.

The gene calls are TRBV7-9 and TRBJ1-1; D is undetermined. CDR1 is SEHNR, CDR2 FQNEAQ, per germline (reference sequence). Trimming pared 2 bases from V and 0 bases from J, leaving 10 bases between. CDR3 length: 15 amino acids. For the CDR3, the DNA is TGTGCCAGCAGCTTACCCCCAGGCCTGAACACTGAAGCTTTCTTT. Translated, it gives CASSLPPGLNTEAFF.

This sequence joins TRBV13 and TRBJ2-7, with 9 bases lining up with TRBD2. Germline assignment: CDR1 PRHDT and CDR2 FYEKMQ (reference sequence). J lost 7 bases, V lost 5 bases, and 18 bases had no gene match. The CDR3 runs to 17 residues. The chain's CDR3 is CASSPLGLAGQRGEQYF. The DNA of the CDR3 is TGTGCCAGCAGCCCCCTGGGGCTAGCGGGACAACGGGGGGAGCAGTACTTC.

The CDR3 region is CASSESYLGTEAFF. The CDR3 DNA follows: TGCGCCAGCAGTGAGTCTTACTTGGGCACTGAAGCTTTCTTT. The gene calls are TRBV10-1 and TRBJ1-1; D gene unclear. Trimming took 0 bases from V and 4 from J, leaving 9 bases between them. The CDR3 contains 14 residues. Germline V gene lookup returns CDR1 WNHNN and CDR2 SYGVQD (reference sequence).

The CDR3 protein is CASSQVWGGAGELFF. In nucleotides, the CDR3 is TGCGCCAGCAGCCAAGTCTGGGGGGGCGCCGGGGAGCTGTTTTTT. This chain links TRBV4-1 with TRBJ2-2, with a possible D match to TRBD2 (7 bases). The germline CDR1 and CDR2 sequences are MGHRA and YSYEKL. Between the trimmed V and J ends, which lost 1 base and 6 bases, there was a span of 12 bases. The CDR3 totals 15 residues.